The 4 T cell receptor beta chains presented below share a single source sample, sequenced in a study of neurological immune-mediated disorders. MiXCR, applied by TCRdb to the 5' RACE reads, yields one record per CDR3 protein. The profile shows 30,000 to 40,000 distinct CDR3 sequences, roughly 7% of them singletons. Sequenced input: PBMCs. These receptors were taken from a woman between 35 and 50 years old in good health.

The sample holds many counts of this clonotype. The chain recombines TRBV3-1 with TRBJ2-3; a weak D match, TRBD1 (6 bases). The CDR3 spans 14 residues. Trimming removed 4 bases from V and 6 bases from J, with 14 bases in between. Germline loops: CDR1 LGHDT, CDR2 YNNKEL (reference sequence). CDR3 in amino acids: CASSRITGSDTQYF. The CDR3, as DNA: TGTGCCAGCAGCCGAATAACAGGGTCCGATACGCAGTATTTT.

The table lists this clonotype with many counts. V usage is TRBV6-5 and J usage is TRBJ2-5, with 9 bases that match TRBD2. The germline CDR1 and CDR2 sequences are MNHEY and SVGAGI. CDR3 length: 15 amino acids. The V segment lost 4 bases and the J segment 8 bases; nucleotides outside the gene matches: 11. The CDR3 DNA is TGTGCCAGCAGTTCCCTCGCGGGACTAGCTGGTACCCAGTACTTC. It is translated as CASSSLAGLAGTQYF.

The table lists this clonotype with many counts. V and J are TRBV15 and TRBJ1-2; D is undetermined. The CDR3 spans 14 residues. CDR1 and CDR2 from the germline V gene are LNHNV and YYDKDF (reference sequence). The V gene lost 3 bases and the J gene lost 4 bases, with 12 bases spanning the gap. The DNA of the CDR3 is TGTGCCACCAGCAGGAACCGGGGTACCTATGGCTACACCTTC. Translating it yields CATSRNRGTYGYTF. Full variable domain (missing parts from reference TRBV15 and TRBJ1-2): DAMVIQNPRYQVTQFGKPVTLSCSQTLNHNVMYWYQQKSSQAPKLLFHYYDKDFNNEADTPDNFQSRRPNTSFCFLDIRSPGLGDTAMYLCATSRNRGTYGYTFGSGTRLTVV.

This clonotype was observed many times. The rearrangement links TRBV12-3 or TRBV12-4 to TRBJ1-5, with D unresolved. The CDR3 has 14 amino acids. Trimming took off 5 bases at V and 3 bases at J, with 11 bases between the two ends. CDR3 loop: CASSPDTYNQPQHF. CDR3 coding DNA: TGTGCCAGCAGTCCCGACACCTACAATCAGCCCCAGCATTTT.